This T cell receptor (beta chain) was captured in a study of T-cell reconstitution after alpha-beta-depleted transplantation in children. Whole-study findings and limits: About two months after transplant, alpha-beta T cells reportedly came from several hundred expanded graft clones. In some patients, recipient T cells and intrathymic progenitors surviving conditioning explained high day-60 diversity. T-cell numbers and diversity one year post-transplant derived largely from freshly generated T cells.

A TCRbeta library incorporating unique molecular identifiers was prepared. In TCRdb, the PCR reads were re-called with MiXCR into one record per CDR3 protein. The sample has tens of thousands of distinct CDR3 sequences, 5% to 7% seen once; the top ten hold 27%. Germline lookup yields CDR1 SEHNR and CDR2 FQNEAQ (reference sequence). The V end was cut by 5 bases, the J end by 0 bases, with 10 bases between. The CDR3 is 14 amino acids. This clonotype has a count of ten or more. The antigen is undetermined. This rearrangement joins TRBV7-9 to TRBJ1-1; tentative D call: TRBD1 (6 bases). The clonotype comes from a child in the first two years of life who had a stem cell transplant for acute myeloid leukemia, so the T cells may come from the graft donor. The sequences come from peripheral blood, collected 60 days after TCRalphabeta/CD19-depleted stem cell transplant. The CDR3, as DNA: TGTGCCAGCAGCCGGGACACGTTGAACACTGAAGCTTTCTTT. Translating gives CASSRDTLNTEAFF.